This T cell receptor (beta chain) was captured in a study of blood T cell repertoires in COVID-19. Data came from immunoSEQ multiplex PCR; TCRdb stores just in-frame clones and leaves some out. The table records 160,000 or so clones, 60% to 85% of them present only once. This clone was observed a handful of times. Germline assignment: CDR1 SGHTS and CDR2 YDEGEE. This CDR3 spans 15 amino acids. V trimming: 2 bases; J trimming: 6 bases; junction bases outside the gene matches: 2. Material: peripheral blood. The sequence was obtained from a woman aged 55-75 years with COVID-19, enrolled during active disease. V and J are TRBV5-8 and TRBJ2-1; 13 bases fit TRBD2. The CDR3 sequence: CASSFGTSGTNEQFF. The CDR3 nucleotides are TGTGCCAGCAGCTTCGGGACTAGCGGGACCAATGAGCAGTTCTTC. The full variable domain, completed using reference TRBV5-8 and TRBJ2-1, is EAGVTQSPTHLIKTRGQQATLRCSPISGHTSVYWYQQALGLGLQFLLWYDEGEERNRGNFPPRFSGRQFPNYSSELNVNALELEDSALYLCASSFGTSGTNEQFFGPGTRLTVL.